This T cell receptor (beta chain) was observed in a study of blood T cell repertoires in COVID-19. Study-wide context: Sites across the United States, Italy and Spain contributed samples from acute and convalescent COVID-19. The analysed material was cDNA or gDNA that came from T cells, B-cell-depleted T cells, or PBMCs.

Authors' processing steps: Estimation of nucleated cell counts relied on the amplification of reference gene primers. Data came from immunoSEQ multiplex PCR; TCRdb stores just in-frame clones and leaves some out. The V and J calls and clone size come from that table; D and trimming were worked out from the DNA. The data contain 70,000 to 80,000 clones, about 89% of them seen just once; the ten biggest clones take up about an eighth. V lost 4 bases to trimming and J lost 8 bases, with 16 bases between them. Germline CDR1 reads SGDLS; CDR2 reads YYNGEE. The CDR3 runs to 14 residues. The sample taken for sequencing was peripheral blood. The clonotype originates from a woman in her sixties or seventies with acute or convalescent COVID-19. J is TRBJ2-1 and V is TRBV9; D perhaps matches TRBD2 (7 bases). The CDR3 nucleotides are TGTGCCAGCAGCAGAAGGGGGGCGGGAGATGAGCAGTTCTTC. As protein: CASSRRGAGDEQFF.